This T cell receptor beta chain was retrieved from a study of blood T cell repertoires in COVID-19. TCRdb's copy holds only in-frame clones and misses some; the assay was immunoSEQ multiplex PCR. Here the sample spans nearly 110,000 clones, around 92% being singletons. The receptor's source is a man aged 40-49 years with active or convalescent COVID-19. Sample: peripheral blood.

CDR3 region: CASSLSGAASYNEQFF. The CDR3, as DNA: TGCGCCAGCAGCTTGTCGGGTGCGGCTTCCTACAATGAGCAGTTCTTC. The chain couples TRBV5-1 to TRBJ2-1; D remains ambiguous. The V end lost 1 base, the J end lost 1 base, and 12 bases lay between the germline ends. Germline values: CDR1 SGHRS, CDR2 YFSETQ. The CDR3 runs to 16 residues.